This entry lists 18 T cell receptor beta chains sequenced from one sample in a study of blood T cell repertoires in COVID-19. Method: immunoSEQ multiplex PCR; TCRdb's copy keeps in-frame clones and lacks some. The sample records about 54,000 clones, 80% to 90% being singletons. Sequences were obtained from peripheral blood. The receptors derive from a man in his forties or fifties with active COVID-19.

The rearrangement links TRBV28 to TRBJ2-5; D unclear. Trimming cost V 4 bases and J 0 bases, with 3 bases left between them. CDR3 length: 12 residues. The V gene's germline CDR1 is MDHEN and CDR2 SYDVKM. CDR3 sequence: CASSSDQETQYF. The CDR3 coding sequence is TGTGCCAGCAGTTCCGACCAAGAGACCCAGTACTTC. Variable domain in full (rest from reference TRBV28 and TRBJ2-5): DVKVTQSSRYLVKRTGEKVFLECVQDMDHENMFWYRQDPGLGLRLIYFSYDVKMKEKGDIPEGYSVSREKKERFSLILESASTNQTSMYLCASSSDQETQYFGPGTRLLVL.

This chain joins TRBV12-5 and TRBJ2-2; TRBD1 aligns across 7 bases. Trimming removed 1 base from V and 8 bases from J; junction bases left unmatched: 7. The CDR3 spans 15 residues. Germline V gene sequence: CDR1 LGHNT, CDR2 FRNRAP. CDR3 region: CASGLARGLEGELFF. The CDR3 nucleotides are TGTGCTAGTGGTTTGGCAAGGGGGCTTGAGGGGGAGCTGTTTTTT.

The genes are TRBV19 and TRBJ1-1; the match to TRBD1 covers 11 bases. Germline CDR1 reads LNHDA; CDR2 reads SQIVND (reference sequence). CDR3 length equals 16 residues. With V trimmed by 7 bases and J by 5 bases, 12 bases remained unmatched. The CDR3 nucleotides read TGTGCCAGTACCCCCGGGACAGGGGGAAGGGGGACTGAAGCTTTCTTT. Its protein is CASTPGTGGRGTEAFF.

Regarding this clone: One end of the junction does not line up with germline, which may come from a read error. The genes are TRBV3-1 (or the pseudogene TRBV3-2) and TRBJ1-5, with D maybe TRBD1 (5 bases). The CDR3 runs to 14 residues. Germline V gene lookup returns CDR1 LGHDT and CDR2 YNNKEL (reference sequence). This chain's CDR3 is CASSQQGSNQSQHF. The CDR3 coding sequence is TGTGCCAGCAGCCAACAGGGTAGCAATCAGTCCCAGCATTTT.

The chain has TRBV2 and TRBJ2-3, with D uncertain. Trimming removed 4 bases at V and 0 bases at J, with 5 bases between. The CDR3 spans 13 residues. Germline V gives CDR1 SNHLY, CDR2 FYNNEI. Written as DNA, the CDR3 is TGTGCCAGCAGTGTCGGGAGCACAGATACGCAGTATTTT. It codes for CASSVGSTDTQYF.

This chain links TRBV5-4 with TRBJ2-7; 7 nucleotides align to TRBD1. Germline CDR1 reads SGHNT; CDR2 reads YYREEE (reference sequence). The CDR3 extends over 15 amino acids. Losses at the gene ends were 4 bases for V and 0 bases for J; bases not matched to a gene: 7. CDR3 sequence reads: CASSPGTVSSYEQYF. CDR3 bases: TGTGCCAGCAGCCCCGGGACAGTAAGCTCCTACGAGCAGTACTTC. Together with reference TRBV5-4 and TRBJ2-7, the CDR3 gives the full variable domain: ETGVTQSPTHLIKTRGQQVTLRCSSQSGHNTVSWYQQALGQGPQFIFQYYREEENGRGNFPPRFSGLQFPNYSSELNVNALELDDSALYLCASSPGTVSSYEQYFGPGTRLTVT.

This chain links TRBV14 with TRBJ2-7; 14 bases are a match to TRBD2. The CDR3 is 19 residues long. Germline V gene sequence: CDR1 SGHDN, CDR2 FVKESK. V was clipped by 4 bases and J by 4 bases; unmatched bases: 15. CDR3 amino acids: CASSPSTSGRATSLYEQYF. CDR3 nucleotide sequence: TGTGCCAGCAGCCCTTCGACTAGCGGGAGGGCCACCAGTTTGTACGAGCAGTACTTC. Full variable domain (outside the CDR3, taken from reference TRBV14 and TRBJ2-7): EAGVTQFPSHSVIEKGQTVTLRCDPISGHDNLYWYRRVMGKEIKFLLHFVKESKQDESGMPNNRFLAERTGGTYSTLKVQPAELEDSGVYFCASSPSTSGRATSLYEQYFGPGTRLTVT.

This chain links TRBV27 with TRBJ2-7; no clear D gene. CDR1 is MNHEY, CDR2 SMNVEV, per germline (reference sequence). V was trimmed by 5 bases and J by 0 bases, leaving 17 bases between them. CDR3 length equals 16 residues. The CDR3 is CASSQRAPRSSYEQYF. The CDR3 DNA reads as TGTGCCAGCAGTCAACGTGCGCCTAGGAGCTCCTACGAGCAGTACTTC.

The chain recombines TRBV12-3 or TRBV12-4 with TRBJ2-5; no clear D gene. Trimming stripped 6 bases from V and 5 bases from J, with 7 bases between. The CDR3 spans 11 residues. The CDR3 loop reads CASSQAETQYF. The CDR3 nucleotides are TGTGCCAGCAGCCAGGCGGAGACCCAGTACTTC.

The chain carries TRBV28 and TRBJ2-7; TRBD1 aligns across 7 bases. Germline CDR1 reads MDHEN; CDR2 reads SYDVKM. The junction had 15 bases not matched to a gene; V was cut back by 5 bases and J by 2 bases. The CDR3 length is 17 residues. CDR3 bases: TGTGCCAGCAGTACAACGTTGGACAGGAGGAGACCCTACGAGCAGTACTTC. This encodes CASSTTLDRRRPYEQYF.

The chain couples TRBV2 to TRBJ1-2; 7 bases align to TRBD1. Germline trimming cut 7 bases from V and 2 bases from J; bases unmatched to any gene: 7. Germline assignment: CDR1 SNHLY and CDR2 FYNNEI. The CDR3 has 14 amino acids. The DNA for the CDR3 is TGTGCCAGCAAGTTCGGGACAGCGAACTATGGCTACACCTTC. This encodes CASKFGTANYGYTF.

The rearrangement uses TRBV19 and TRBJ1-5; perhaps TRBD1 as D (6 bases). The V end was cut by 4 bases, the J end by 2 bases, with 12 bases between. This CDR3 comprises 15 residues. Germline assignment: CDR1 LNHDA and CDR2 SQIVND (reference sequence). The CDR3 bases are TGTGCCAGTAGTAGGGCAGGGGCAGGCAATCAGCCCCAGCATTTT. Translating it yields CASSRAGAGNQPQHF.

This chain connects TRBV3-1 (or the pseudogene TRBV3-2) to TRBJ1-5; no firm D call. Trimming shortened V by 0 bases and J by 4 bases, and 4 bases separated the two germline ends. The length of the CDR3 is 13 residues. Germline V gene sequence: CDR1 LGHDT, CDR2 YNNKEL (reference sequence). CDR3 nucleotides: TGTGCCAGCAGCCAAGACAGAAATCAGCCCCAGCATTTT. It yields the protein CASSQDRNQPQHF.

The J gene is TRBJ1-2, the V gene TRBV19; 10 bases fit TRBD1. From germline, CDR1 is LNHDA and CDR2 SQIVND (reference sequence). The V segment lost 4 bases and the J segment 5 bases; nucleotides outside the gene matches: 4. CDR3 length equals 14 residues. The CDR3 region has the DNA TGTGCCAGTAGTACCCCGGGACAGGGGTATGGCTACACCTTC. Encoded protein: CASSTPGQGYGYTF.

The chain recombines TRBV7-6 with TRBJ1-3; 7 bases agree with TRBD1. The germline V gene has CDR1 SGHVS and CDR2 FNYEAQ. The CDR3 length is 16 residues. V gave up 3 bases and J gave up 4 bases; unmatched junction bases: 9. This chain's CDR3 is CASSFGTARSGNTIYF. The CDR3 DNA reads as TGTGCCAGCAGCTTCGGGACAGCAAGGTCCGGAAACACCATATATTTT.

The chain is built from TRBV5-4 and TRBJ2-5; 9 positions agree with TRBD2. Germline V gene data show CDR1 as SGHNT and CDR2 as YYREEE (reference sequence). The CDR3 contains 14 residues. V trimming: 1 base; J trimming: 2 bases; junction bases outside the gene matches: 0. The CDR3 DNA sequence: TGTGCCAGCAGCTTGACTAGCGGGCAAGAGACCCAGTACTTC. It is translated as CASSLTSGQETQYF.

Comment on this clone: This sample includes further DNA sequences coding for the same CDR3. V is TRBV14 and J is TRBJ1-1; D gene ambiguous. V was trimmed by 3 bases and J by 0 bases, leaving 5 bases between them. The V gene's germline CDR1 is SGHDN and CDR2 FVKESK. The CDR3 length is 13 residues. The CDR3 nucleotides read TGTGCCAGCAGCCAGGCTCTGAACACTGAAGCTTTCTTT. It translates to CASSQALNTEAFF. Complete variable domain (other parts from reference TRBV14 and TRBJ1-1): EAGVTQFPSHSVIEKGQTVTLRCDPISGHDNLYWYRRVMGKEIKFLLHFVKESKQDESGMPNNRFLAERTGGTYSTLKVQPAELEDSGVYFCASSQALNTEAFFGQGTRLTVV.

J is TRBJ2-2 and V is TRBV2; D might be TRBD2 (5 bases). Germline V gene sequence: CDR1 SNHLY, CDR2 FYNNEI. This CDR3 has 15 residues. V lost 4 bases, J lost 5 bases, and 14 bases lay in between. Here the CDR3 DNA reads TGTGCCAGCAGTGGTATGGGGTCGGGAACCGGGGAGCTGTTTTTT. The encoded protein is CASSGMGSGTGELFF.